This TCR beta chain was sequenced during a study of blood T cell repertoires in COVID-19. Germline loops: CDR1 LNHDA, CDR2 SQIVND (reference sequence). The CDR3 extends over 15 amino acids. The ends lost 6 bases at V and 3 bases at J; junction bases unmatched: 7. Profiled with immunoSEQ multiplex PCR; TCRdb holds only in-frame clones, not every one. There are tens of thousands of clones in the sample; 80% to 90% occur only once, and less than 1.5% lies in the top ten. The rearrangement joins TRBV19 to TRBJ2-5, with TRBD1 matching over 10 bases. Sequencing was done on a sample of peripheral blood. The origin of this receptor is a middle-aged woman with acute or convalescent COVID-19. This CDR3 reads CASSSGQGGKETQYF. CDR3 DNA sequence: TGTGCCAGTAGCTCCGGACAGGGGGGGAAAGAGACCCAGTACTTC.